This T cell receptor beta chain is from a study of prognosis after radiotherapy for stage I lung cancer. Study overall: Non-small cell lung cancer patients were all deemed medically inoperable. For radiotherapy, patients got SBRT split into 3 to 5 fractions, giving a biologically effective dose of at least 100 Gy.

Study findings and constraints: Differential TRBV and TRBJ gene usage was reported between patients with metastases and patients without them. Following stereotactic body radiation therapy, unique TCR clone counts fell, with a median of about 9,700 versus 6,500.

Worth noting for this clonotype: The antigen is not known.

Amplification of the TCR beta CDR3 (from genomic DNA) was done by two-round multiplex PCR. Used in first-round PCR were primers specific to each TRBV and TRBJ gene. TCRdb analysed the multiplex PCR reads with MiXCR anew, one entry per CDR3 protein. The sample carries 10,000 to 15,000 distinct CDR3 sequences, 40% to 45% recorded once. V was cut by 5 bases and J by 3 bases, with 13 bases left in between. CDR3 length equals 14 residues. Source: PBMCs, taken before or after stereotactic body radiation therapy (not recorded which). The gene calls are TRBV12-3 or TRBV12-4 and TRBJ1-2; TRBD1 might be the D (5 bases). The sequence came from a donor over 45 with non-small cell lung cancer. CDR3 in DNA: TGTGCCAGCAGTCCCCAGGGTATCGACTATGGCTACACCTTC. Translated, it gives CASSPQGIDYGYTF.